This T cell receptor (beta chain) is from a study of Tregs in tolerant kidney transplant recipients. CDR3 length: 13 amino acids. The germline V gene encodes CDR1 SNHLY and CDR2 FYNNEI. Points on this clone: The antigen remains unidentified. The sequenced fragment ends 3 residues before the CDR3 boundary, so the rest is inferred from the germline J gene.

Study-level points and caveats: Few patients were studied, so findings need validation in larger groups. This study did not directly address biological reproducibility.

Related graft donors supplied nonmyeloablative bone marrow transplants, and mixed chimerism was transient. Thawed PBMCs were FACS-sorted into unstimulated CD4+CD25+CD127- regulatory T cells, CD4+CD25- non-regulatory cells, CD4 and CD8 cells. Profiled with immunoSEQ multiplex PCR; TCRdb holds only in-frame clones, not every one. The sample data list approximately 13,000 clones. This receptor was obtained from a human patient who received a combined kidney and bone marrow transplant. Some T cells may trace back to the graft donor. V gene TRBV2 combines with J gene TRBJ1-1; 9 positions agree with TRBD1. The sample consisted of CD8+ T cells from blood (PBMCs), taken 6 months after the transplant. Partial CDR3 DNA: TGTGCCAGCAGTACTACAGGGGGCGAAGAG. Protein sequence: CASSTTGGEE. In full, the CDR3 is CASSTTGGEEAFF. The full variable domain, completed using reference TRBV2 and TRBJ1-1, is EPEVTQTPSHQVTQMGQEVILRCVPISNHLYFYWYRQILGQKVEFLVSFYNNEISEKSEIFDDQFSVERPDGSNFTLKIRSTKLEDSAMYFCASSTTGGEEAFFGQGTRLTVV.